Shown below are 5 T cell receptor beta chains from a single sample sequenced in a study of blood T cell repertoires in COVID-19. This table comes from immunoSEQ multiplex PCR, and its TCRdb copy is limited to in-frame clones, with some not included. The sample has under 300,000 clones, 83% seen once. What was sequenced was peripheral blood. The receptors originated from a man aged 55-75 years who had recovered from COVID-19.

This chain links TRBV19 with TRBJ1-5; D unresolved. Germline values: CDR1 LNHDA, CDR2 SQIVND (reference sequence). V lost 2 bases and J lost 4, with 9 bases in between. There are 14 residues in the CDR3. The CDR3 nucleotides read TGTGCCAGTAGTATATGGGCCCATAATCAGCCCCAGCATTTT. It is translated as CASSIWAHNQPQHF.

This clone showed up just a few times. The rearrangement uses TRBV18 and TRBJ2-5; 8 positions match TRBD1. There are 15 residues in the CDR3. The germline V gene encodes CDR1 KGHSH and CDR2 LQKENI. J lost 1 base, V lost 3 bases, and 4 bases had no gene match. CDR3 region: CASSPGTGAQETQYF. In DNA, the CDR3 is TGTGCCAGCTCACCCGGGACAGGAGCCCAAGAGACCCAGTACTTC.

The chain combines TRBV15 with TRBJ1-6, with 10 positions matching TRBD1. CDR1 is LNHNV, CDR2 YYDKDF, per germline (reference sequence). CDR3 size: 17 residues. V dropped 1 base and J dropped 6; count of bases not matched to a gene: 6. The CDR3 loop reads CATSRAIDRGLNSPLHF. CDR3 sequence (DNA): TGTGCCACCAGCAGAGCCATCGACAGGGGGCTTAATTCACCCCTCCACTTT.

The chain has TRBV7-9 and TRBJ1-4, with D tentatively TRBD1 (6 bases). The CDR3 contains 14 residues. Germline V lookup: CDR1 SEHNR, CDR2 FQNEAQ (reference sequence). With 5 bases removed from V and 6 bases from J, the gap between germline ends came to 13 bases. CDR3 in DNA: TGTGCCAGCAGCCCCGGCGGGGGGCATGAAAAACTGTTTTTT. Its protein product is CASSPGGGHEKLFF. The full variable domain, in which reference TRBV7-9 and TRBJ1-4 provide the parts outside the CDR3, is DTGVSQNPRHKITKRGQNVTFRCDPISEHNRLYWYRQTLGQGPEFLTYFQNEAQLEKSRLLSDRFSAERPKGSFSTLEIQRTEQGDSAMYLCASSPGGGHEKLFFGSGTQLSVL.

The CDR3 DNA sequence: TGTGCCAGCAGCTTGGGAACAGGGTCGTTCGTTGAAGCTTTCTTT. This sequence encodes CASSLGTGSFVEAFF. V usage is TRBV5-8 and J usage is TRBJ1-1, with D perhaps matching TRBD1 (6 bases). The length of the CDR3 is 15 residues. CDR1 is SGHTS and CDR2 is YDEGEE in the germline V gene. V lost 0 bases to trimming and J lost 7 bases, with 16 bases between them.